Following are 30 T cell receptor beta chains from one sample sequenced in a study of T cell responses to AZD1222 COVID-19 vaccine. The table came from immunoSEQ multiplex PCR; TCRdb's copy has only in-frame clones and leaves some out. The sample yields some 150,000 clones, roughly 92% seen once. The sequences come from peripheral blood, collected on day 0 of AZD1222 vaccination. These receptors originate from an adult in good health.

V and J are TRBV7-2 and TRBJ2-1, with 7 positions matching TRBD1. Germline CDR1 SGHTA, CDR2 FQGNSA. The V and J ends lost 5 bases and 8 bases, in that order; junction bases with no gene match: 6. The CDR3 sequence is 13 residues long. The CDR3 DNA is TGTGCCAGCAGCCTTAAAAGGGGGCATGAGCAGTTCTTC. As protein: CASSLKRGHEQFF.

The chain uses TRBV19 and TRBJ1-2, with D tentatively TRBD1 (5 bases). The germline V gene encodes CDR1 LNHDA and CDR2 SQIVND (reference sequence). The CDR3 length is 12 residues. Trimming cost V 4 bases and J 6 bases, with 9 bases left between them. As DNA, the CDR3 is TGTGCCAGTAGTACACGGGGCGATGGCTACACCTTC. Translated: CASSTRGDGYTF.

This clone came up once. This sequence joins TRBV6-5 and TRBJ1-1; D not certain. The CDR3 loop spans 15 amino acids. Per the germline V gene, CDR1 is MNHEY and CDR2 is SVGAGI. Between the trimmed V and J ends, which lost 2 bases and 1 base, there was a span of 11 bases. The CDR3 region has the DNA TGTGCCAGCAGTTACAGGGATGTGGGGAACACTGAAGCTTTCTTT. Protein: CASSYRDVGNTEAFF.

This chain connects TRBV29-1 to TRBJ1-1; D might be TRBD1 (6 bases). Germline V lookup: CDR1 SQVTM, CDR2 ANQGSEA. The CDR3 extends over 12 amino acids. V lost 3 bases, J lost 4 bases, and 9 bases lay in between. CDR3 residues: CSVDGGGTEAFF. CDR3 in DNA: TGCAGCGTTGACGGAGGGGGCACTGAAGCTTTCTTT. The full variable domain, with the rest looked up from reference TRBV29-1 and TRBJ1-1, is SAVISQKPSRDICQRGTSLTIQCQVDSQVTMMFWYRQQPGQSLTLIATANQGSEATYESGFVIDKFPISRPNLTFSTLTVSNMSPEDSSIYLCSVDGGGTEAFFGQGTRLTVV.

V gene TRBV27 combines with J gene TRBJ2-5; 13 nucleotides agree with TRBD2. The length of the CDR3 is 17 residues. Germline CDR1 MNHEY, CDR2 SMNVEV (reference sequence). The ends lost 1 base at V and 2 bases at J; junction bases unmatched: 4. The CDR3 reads CASSLLGGLAGQETQYF. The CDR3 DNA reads TGTGCCAGCAGTTTATTAGGGGGACTAGCGGGACAAGAGACCCAGTACTTC.

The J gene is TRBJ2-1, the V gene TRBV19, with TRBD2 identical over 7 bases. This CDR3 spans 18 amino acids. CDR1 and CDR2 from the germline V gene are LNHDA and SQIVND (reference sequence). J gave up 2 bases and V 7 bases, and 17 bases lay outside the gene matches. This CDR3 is CASTATSWNDTAYNEQFF. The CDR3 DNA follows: TGTGCCAGTACCGCGACTAGCTGGAACGACACTGCCTACAATGAGCAGTTCTTC.

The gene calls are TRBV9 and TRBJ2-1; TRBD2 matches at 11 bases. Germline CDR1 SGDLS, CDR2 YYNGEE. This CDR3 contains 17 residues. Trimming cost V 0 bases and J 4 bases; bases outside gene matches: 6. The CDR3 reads CASSVGLAGGTYNEQFF. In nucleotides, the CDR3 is TGTGCCAGCAGCGTAGGGCTAGCGGGAGGAACATACAATGAGCAGTTCTTC.

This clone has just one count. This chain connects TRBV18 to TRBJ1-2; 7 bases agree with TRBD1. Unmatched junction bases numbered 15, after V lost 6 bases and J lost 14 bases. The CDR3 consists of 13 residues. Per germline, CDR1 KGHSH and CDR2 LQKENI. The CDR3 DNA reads TGTGCCAGCTCGGCTGGGACAGATGGAGGACTTACCTTC. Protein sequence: CASSAGTDGGLTF.

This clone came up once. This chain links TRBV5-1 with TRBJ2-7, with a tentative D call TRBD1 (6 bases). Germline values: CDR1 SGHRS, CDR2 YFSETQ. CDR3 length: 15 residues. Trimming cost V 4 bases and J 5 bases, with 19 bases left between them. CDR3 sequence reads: CASSPDRKIEDEQYF. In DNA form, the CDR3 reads TGCGCCAGCAGCCCAGACAGGAAGATAGAGGACGAGCAGTACTTC.

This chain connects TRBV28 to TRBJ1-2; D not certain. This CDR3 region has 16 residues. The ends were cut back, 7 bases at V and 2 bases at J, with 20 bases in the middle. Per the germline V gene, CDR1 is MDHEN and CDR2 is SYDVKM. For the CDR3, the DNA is TGTGCCAGCACCCCGGGTGCTGGGGTTGCCAACTATGGCTACACCTTC. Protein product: CASTPGAGVANYGYTF.

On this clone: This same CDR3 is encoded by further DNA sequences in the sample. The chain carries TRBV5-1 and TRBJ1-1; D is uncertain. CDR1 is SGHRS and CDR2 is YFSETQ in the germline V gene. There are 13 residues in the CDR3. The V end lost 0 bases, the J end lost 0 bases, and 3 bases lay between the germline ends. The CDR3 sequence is CASSLGLNTEAFF. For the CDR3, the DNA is TGCGCCAGCAGCTTGGGCTTGAACACTGAAGCTTTCTTT.

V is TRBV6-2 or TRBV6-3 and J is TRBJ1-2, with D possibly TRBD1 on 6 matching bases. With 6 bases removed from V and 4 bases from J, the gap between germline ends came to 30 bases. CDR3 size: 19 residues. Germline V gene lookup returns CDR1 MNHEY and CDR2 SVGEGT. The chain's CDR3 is CASSDLRGYQDGSSYGYTF. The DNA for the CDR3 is TGTGCCAGCAGCGACCTGAGGGGGTATCAGGATGGCTCTTCCTATGGCTACACCTTC.

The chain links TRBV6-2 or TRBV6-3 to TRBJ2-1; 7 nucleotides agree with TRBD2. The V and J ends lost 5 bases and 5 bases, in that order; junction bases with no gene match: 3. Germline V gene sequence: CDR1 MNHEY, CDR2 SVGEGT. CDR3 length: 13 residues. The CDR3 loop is CASSNAGDNEQFF. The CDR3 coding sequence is TGTGCCAGCAGTAACGCGGGAGACAATGAGCAGTTCTTC.

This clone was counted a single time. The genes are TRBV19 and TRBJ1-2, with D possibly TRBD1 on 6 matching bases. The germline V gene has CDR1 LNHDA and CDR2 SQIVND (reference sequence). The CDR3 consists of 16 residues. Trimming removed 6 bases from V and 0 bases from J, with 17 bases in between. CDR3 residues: CASSRQVLGANYGYTF. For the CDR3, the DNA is TGTGCCAGTAGCCGACAGGTTCTTGGTGCTAACTATGGCTACACCTTC.

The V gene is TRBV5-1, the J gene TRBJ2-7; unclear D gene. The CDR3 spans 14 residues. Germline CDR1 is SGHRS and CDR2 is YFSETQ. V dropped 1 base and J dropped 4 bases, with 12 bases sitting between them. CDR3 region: CASSLYDSKYEQYF. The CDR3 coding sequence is TGCGCCAGCAGCTTGTATGACTCTAAGTACGAGCAGTACTTC.

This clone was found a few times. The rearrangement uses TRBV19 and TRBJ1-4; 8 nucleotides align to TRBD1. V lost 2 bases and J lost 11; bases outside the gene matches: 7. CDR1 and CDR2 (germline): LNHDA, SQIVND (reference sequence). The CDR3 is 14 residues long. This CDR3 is CASSISGQGRKLFF. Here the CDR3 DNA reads TGTGCCAGTAGTATATCTGGACAGGGCAGGAAACTGTTTTTT.

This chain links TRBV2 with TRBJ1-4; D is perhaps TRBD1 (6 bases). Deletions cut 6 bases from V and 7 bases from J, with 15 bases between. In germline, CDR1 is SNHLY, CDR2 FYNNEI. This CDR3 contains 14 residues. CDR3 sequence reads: CASSQTGLSEKLFF. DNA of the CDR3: TGTGCCAGCAGCCAGACAGGTCTGAGTGAAAAACTGTTTTTT.

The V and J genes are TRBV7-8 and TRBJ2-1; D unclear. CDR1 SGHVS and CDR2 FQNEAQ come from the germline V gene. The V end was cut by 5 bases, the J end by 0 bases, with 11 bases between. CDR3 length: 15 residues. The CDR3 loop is CASSPDRFSYNEQFF. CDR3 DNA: TGTGCCAGCAGCCCGGACCGCTTCTCCTACAATGAGCAGTTCTTC.

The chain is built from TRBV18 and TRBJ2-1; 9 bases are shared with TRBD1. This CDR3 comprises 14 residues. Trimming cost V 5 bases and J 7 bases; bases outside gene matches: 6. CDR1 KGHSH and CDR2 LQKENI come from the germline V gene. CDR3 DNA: TGTGCCAGCTCAACAGGGGGCGCTGGGAATGAGCAGTTCTTC. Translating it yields CASSTGGAGNEQFF.

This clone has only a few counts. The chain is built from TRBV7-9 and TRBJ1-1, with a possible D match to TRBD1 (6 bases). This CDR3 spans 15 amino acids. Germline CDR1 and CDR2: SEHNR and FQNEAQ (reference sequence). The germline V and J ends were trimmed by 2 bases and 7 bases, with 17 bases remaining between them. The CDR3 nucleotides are TGTGCCAGCAGCTTATTGGCCCGGGGAGGGGGTGAAGCTTTCTTT. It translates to CASSLLARGGGEAFF.

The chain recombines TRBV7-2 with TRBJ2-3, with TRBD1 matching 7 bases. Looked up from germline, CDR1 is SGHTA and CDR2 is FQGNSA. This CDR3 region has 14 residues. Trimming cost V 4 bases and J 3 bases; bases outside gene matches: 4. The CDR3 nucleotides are TGTGCCAGCAGCTCAGGGGGTAGTACAGATACGCAGTATTTT. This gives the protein CASSSGGSTDTQYF. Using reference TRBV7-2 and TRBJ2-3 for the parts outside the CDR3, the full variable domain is GAGVSQSPSNKVTEKGKDVELRCDPISGHTALYWYRQSLGQGLEFLIYFQGNSAPDKSGLPSDRFSAERTGGSVSTLTIQRTQQEDSAVYLCASSSGGSTDTQYFGPGTRLTVL.

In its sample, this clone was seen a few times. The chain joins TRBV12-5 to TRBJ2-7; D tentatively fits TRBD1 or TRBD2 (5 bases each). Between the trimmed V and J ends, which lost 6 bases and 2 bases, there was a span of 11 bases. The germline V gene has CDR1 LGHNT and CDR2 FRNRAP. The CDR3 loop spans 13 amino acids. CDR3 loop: CASGSGATYEQYF. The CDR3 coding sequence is TGTGCTAGTGGCTCCGGGGCCACCTACGAGCAGTACTTC.

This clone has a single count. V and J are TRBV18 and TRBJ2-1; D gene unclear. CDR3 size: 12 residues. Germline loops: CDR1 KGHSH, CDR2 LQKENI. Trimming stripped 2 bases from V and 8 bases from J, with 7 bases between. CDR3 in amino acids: CASSPTGDEQFF. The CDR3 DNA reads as TGTGCCAGCTCACCAACTGGGGATGAGCAGTTCTTC.

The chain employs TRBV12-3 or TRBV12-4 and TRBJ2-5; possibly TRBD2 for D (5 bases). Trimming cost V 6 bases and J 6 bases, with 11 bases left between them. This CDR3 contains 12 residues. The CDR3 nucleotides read TGTGCCAGCAGCTCTAGCCGACAGACCCAGTACTTC. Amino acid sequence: CASSSSRQTQYF.

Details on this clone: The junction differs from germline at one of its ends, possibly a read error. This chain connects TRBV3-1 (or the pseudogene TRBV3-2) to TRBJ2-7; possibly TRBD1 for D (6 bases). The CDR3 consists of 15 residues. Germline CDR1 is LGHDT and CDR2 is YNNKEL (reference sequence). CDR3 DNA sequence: TGTGCCAGCACCCAAACCGGGACACCGACTGGGGAGCAGTACTTC. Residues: CASTQTGTPTGEQYF.

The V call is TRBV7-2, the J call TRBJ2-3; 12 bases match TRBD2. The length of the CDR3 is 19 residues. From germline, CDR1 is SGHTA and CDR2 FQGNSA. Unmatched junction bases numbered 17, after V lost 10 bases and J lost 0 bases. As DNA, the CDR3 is TGTGCCACCGATTGGGCAACTAGCGGGAGGTTTTCTAGCACAGATACGCAGTATTTT. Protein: CATDWATSGRFSSTDTQYF.

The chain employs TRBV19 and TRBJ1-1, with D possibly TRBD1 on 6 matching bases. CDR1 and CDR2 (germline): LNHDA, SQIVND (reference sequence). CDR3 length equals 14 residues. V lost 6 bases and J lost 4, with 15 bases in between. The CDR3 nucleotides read TGTGCCAGTAGCCGTGGACAGATCATCACTGAAGCTTTCTTT. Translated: CASSRGQIITEAFF.

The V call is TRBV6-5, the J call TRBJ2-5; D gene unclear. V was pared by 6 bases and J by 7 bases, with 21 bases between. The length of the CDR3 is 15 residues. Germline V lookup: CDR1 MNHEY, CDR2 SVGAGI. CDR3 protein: CASRTTRNRHATQYF. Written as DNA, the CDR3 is TGTGCCAGCAGAACAACCAGGAACCGTCATGCGACCCAGTACTTC.

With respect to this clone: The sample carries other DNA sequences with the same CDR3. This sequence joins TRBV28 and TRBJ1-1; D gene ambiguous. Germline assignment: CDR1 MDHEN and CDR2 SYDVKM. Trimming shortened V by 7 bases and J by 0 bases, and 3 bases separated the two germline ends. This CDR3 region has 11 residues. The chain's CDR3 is CASKVNTEAFF. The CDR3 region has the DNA TGTGCCAGCAAGGTGAACACTGAAGCTTTCTTT.

The CDR3 sequence is CASSVLPPGELFF. The CDR3 DNA is TGTGCCAGCAGCGTCCTACCACCCGGGGAGCTGTTTTTT. The V gene is TRBV9, the J gene TRBJ2-2; D uncertain. The V end lost 2 bases, the J end lost 6 bases, and 8 bases lay between the germline ends. The germline V gene encodes CDR1 SGDLS and CDR2 YYNGEE. The CDR3 runs 13 residues.